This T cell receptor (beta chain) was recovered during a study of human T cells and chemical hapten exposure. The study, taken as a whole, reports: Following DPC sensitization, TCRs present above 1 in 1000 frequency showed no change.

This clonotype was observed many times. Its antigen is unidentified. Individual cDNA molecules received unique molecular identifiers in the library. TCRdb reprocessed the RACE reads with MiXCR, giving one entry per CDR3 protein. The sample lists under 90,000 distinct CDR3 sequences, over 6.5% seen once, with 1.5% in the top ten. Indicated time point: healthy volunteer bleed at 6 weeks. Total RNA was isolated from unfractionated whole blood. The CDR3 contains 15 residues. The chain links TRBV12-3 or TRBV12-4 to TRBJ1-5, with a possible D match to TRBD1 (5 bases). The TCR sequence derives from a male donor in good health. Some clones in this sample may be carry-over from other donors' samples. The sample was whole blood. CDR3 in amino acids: CASGTSVEGNQPQHF. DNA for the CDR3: TGTGCGTCTGGGACCTCCGTAGAGGGCAATCAGCCCCAGCATTTT.